The rows below give T cell receptor beta chains drawn from one sample of a study of T cell changes during pregnancy in multiple sclerosis. Using immunoSEQ multiplex PCR, the repertoire was profiled, and TCRdb retains in-frame clones only, with some absent. The sample lists tens of thousands of clones; about 86% were seen once. The sample was CD4+ T cells from peripheral blood mononuclear cells, taken in the first trimester of pregnancy. Source of these receptors: a female donor in good health, enrolled as a control in a pregnancy study. Both conserved end residues are part of each CDR3. Each record gives: clone size, D gene, J gene, V gene, CDR3 protein, CDR3 DNA. The D gene is left open where the match is weak. Clone size appears in some rows only: once, few, many, or a class for an expanded clone.

clone_size: -
d_call: TRBD2
j_call: TRBJ2-2
v_call: TRBV9
cdr3_aa: CASSVAPGGNTGELFF
cdr3_nt: TGTGCCAGCAGCGTAGCTCCGGGGGGGAACACCGGGGAGCTGTTTTTT

clone_size: -
d_call: -
j_call: TRBJ1-6
v_call: TRBV6-4
cdr3_aa: CASSDPQDRLNSPLHF
cdr3_nt: TGTGCCAGCAGTGACCCTCAGGACAGACTTAATTCACCCCTCCACTTT

clone_size: -
d_call: -
j_call: TRBJ1-1
v_call: TRBV5-4
cdr3_aa: CASSPQPGTTTEAFF
cdr3_nt: TGTGCCAGCAGCCCTCAACCCGGGACAACAACTGAAGCTTTCTTT

clone_size: -
d_call: -
j_call: TRBJ2-5
v_call: TRBV19
cdr3_aa: CASSITAGQETQYF
cdr3_nt: TGTGCCAGTAGTATAACGGCAGGGCAAGAGACCCAGTACTTC

clone_size: -
d_call: -
j_call: TRBJ1-1
v_call: TRBV7-9
cdr3_aa: CASSPTMNTEAFF
cdr3_nt: TGTGCCAGCAGCCCAACAATGAACACTGAAGCTTTCTTT

clone_size: -
d_call: -
j_call: TRBJ2-3
v_call: TRBV18
cdr3_aa: CASSRPLSDTQYF
cdr3_nt: TGTGCCAGCTCCCGTCCCCTCTCAGATACGCAGTATTTT

clone_size: -
d_call: -
j_call: TRBJ2-2
v_call: TRBV14
cdr3_aa: CASSQDWTGRDTGELFF
cdr3_nt: TGTGCCAGCAGCCAAGATTGGACAGGGAGGGACACCGGGGAGCTGTTTTTT

clone_size: -
d_call: -
j_call: TRBJ2-3
v_call: TRBV6-1
cdr3_aa: CASSDPILLVRADTQYF
cdr3_nt: TGTGCCAGCAGTGACCCGATCTTACTAGTGCGGGCAGATACGCAGTATTTT

clone_size: -
d_call: -
j_call: TRBJ1-5
v_call: TRBV5-5
cdr3_aa: CASSFNSNQPQHF
cdr3_nt: TGTGCCAGCAGCTTCAATAGCAATCAGCCCCAGCATTTT

clone_size: -
d_call: -
j_call: TRBJ2-7
v_call: TRBV29-1
cdr3_aa: CSVEDRDYEQYF
cdr3_nt: TGCAGCGTTGAAGATCGGGATTACGAGCAGTACTTC

clone_size: -
d_call: TRBD1
j_call: TRBJ1-5
v_call: TRBV2
cdr3_aa: CASSDIGGRGNQPQHF
cdr3_nt: TGTGCCAGCAGTGACATAGGGGGCCGTGGCAATCAGCCCCAGCATTTT

clone_size: -
d_call: -
j_call: TRBJ2-5
v_call: TRBV7-8
cdr3_aa: CASSLGFGQKQETQYF
cdr3_nt: TGTGCCAGCAGCTTAGGGTTCGGACAGAAGCAAGAGACCCAGTACTTC

clone_size: -
d_call: -
j_call: TRBJ2-3
v_call: TRBV6-1
cdr3_aa: CASSEDRVLTDTQYF
cdr3_nt: TGTGCCAGCAGTGAAGACAGGGTGTTGACAGATACGCAGTATTTT

clone_size: -
d_call: TRBD1
j_call: TRBJ1-1
v_call: TRBV5-1
cdr3_aa: CASSDELQGRSTEAFF
cdr3_nt: TGCGCCAGCAGCGATGAGTTACAGGGGAGGTCCACTGAAGCTTTCTTT

clone_size: -
d_call: -
j_call: TRBJ2-7
v_call: TRBV23-1
cdr3_aa: CASLGGPESPKRSYEQYF
cdr3_nt: TGCGCCAGCCTCGGAGGGCCCGAGAGCCCGAAGCGCTCCTACGAGCAGTACTTC

clone_size: -
d_call: TRBD1
j_call: TRBJ1-3
v_call: TRBV19
cdr3_aa: CASSPQGAQGNTIYF
cdr3_nt: TGTGCCAGTAGCCCCCAGGGGGCCCAAGGAAACACCATATATTTT

clone_size: -
d_call: -
j_call: TRBJ2-4
v_call: TRBV9
cdr3_aa: CASSVDTKNIQYF
cdr3_nt: TGTGCCAGCAGCGTAGACACCAAAAACATTCAGTACTTC

clone_size: few
d_call: -
j_call: TRBJ2-1
v_call: TRBV7-9
cdr3_aa: CASSLDASYNEQFF
cdr3_nt: TGTGCCAGCAGCTTAGACGCGTCCTACAATGAGCAGTTCTTC

clone_size: -
d_call: TRBD2
j_call: TRBJ2-1
v_call: TRBV9
cdr3_aa: CASSVDGAGGILNEQFF
cdr3_nt: TGTGCCAGCAGCGTAGATGGTGCGGGAGGCATCCTCAATGAGCAGTTCTTC

clone_size: -
d_call: TRBD1
j_call: TRBJ1-6
v_call: TRBV19
cdr3_aa: CASSVKSGQGNSPLHF
cdr3_nt: TGTGCCAGTAGTGTCAAATCGGGACAGGGAAATTCACCCCTCCACTTT

clone_size: -
d_call: -
j_call: TRBJ2-5
v_call: TRBV18
cdr3_aa: CASSPSGSGNQETQYF
cdr3_nt: TGTGCCAGCTCACCAAGTGGTAGCGGAAACCAAGAGACCCAGTACTTC

clone_size: -
d_call: -
j_call: TRBJ1-1
v_call: TRBV5-1
cdr3_aa: CASSSGLMNTEAFF
cdr3_nt: TGCGCCAGCTCCTCGGGACTCATGAACACTGAAGCTTTCTTT

clone_size: -
d_call: -
j_call: TRBJ1-1
v_call: TRBV28
cdr3_aa: CASSPPLSRDEAFF
cdr3_nt: TGTGCCAGCAGTCCCCCGTTGTCCCGGGATGAAGCTTTCTTT

clone_size: -
d_call: -
j_call: TRBJ1-3
v_call: TRBV30
cdr3_aa: CAWSVPGSGNTIYF
cdr3_nt: TGTGCCTGGAGTGTACCGGGCTCTGGAAACACCATATATTTT

clone_size: medium-sized
d_call: TRBD1
j_call: TRBJ1-5
v_call: TRBV28
cdr3_aa: CASSLPPGAGQGSNQPQHF
cdr3_nt: TGTGCCAGCAGTTTACCTCCGGGGGCCGGACAGGGTAGCAATCAGCCCCAGCATTTT

clone_size: -
d_call: TRBD2
j_call: TRBJ2-1
v_call: TRBV25-1
cdr3_aa: CASSKLAGPSEEQFF
cdr3_nt: TGTGCCAGCAGTAAACTAGCGGGGCCCTCGGAGGAGCAGTTCTTC

clone_size: -
d_call: -
j_call: TRBJ2-7
v_call: TRBV25-1
cdr3_aa: CASSESGIRGSYEQYF
cdr3_nt: TGTGCCAGCAGTGAATCCGGGATCAGGGGAAGCTACGAGCAGTACTTC

clone_size: -
d_call: -
j_call: TRBJ2-6
v_call: TRBV29-1
cdr3_aa: CSVLEGGLGANVLTF
cdr3_nt: TGCAGCGTGCTGGAGGGAGGCCTTGGGGCCAACGTCCTGACTTTC

clone_size: -
d_call: TRBD1
j_call: TRBJ2-3
v_call: TRBV6-1
cdr3_aa: CASSEGQGPDTQYF
cdr3_nt: TGTGCCAGCAGTGAAGGACAGGGCCCAGATACGCAGTATTTT

clone_size: -
d_call: TRBD1
j_call: TRBJ1-2
v_call: TRBV6-1
cdr3_aa: CASSPPGQYNYGYTF
cdr3_nt: TGTGCCAGCAGTCCTCCGGGACAGTATAACTATGGCTACACCTTC

clone_size: -
d_call: -
j_call: TRBJ2-1
v_call: TRBV19
cdr3_aa: CASSIGLSYNEQFF
cdr3_nt: TGTGCCAGTAGTATAGGCCTATCCTACAATGAGCAGTTCTTC

clone_size: -
d_call: -
j_call: TRBJ1-1
v_call: TRBV4-1
cdr3_aa: CASSQGLLQGGSTEAFF
cdr3_nt: TGCGCCAGCAGCCAAGGGTTGCTGCAGGGAGGGTCCACGGAAGCTTTCTTT

clone_size: few
d_call: -
j_call: TRBJ1-5
v_call: TRBV21-1
cdr3_aa: CASSKARGGNQPQHF
cdr3_nt: TGTGCCAGCAGCAAAGCACGGGGAGGCAATCAGCCCCAGCATTTT

clone_size: once
d_call: TRBD2
j_call: TRBJ2-2
v_call: TRBV11-2
cdr3_aa: CASSLGRGEGTGELFF
cdr3_nt: TGTGCCAGCAGCTTAGGCCGGGGGGAGGGCACCGGGGAGCTGTTTTTT

clone_size: -
d_call: -
j_call: TRBJ1-1
v_call: TRBV9
cdr3_aa: CASSPRDTEAFF
cdr3_nt: TGTGCCAGCAGCCCCCGGGACACTGAAGCTTTCTTT

clone_size: -
d_call: -
j_call: TRBJ2-3
v_call: TRBV6-5
cdr3_aa: CASSYSISLDTQYF
cdr3_nt: TGTGCCAGCAGTTACTCGATTAGCTTAGATACGCAGTATTTT

clone_size: -
d_call: TRBD1
j_call: TRBJ2-5
v_call: TRBV10-3
cdr3_aa: CAISVGDSQETQYF
cdr3_nt: TGTGCCATCAGTGTCGGGGACAGCCAAGAGACCCAGTACTTC

clone_size: once
d_call: TRBD2
j_call: TRBJ2-3
v_call: TRBV7-3
cdr3_aa: CASSLDGEGSADTQYF
cdr3_nt: TGTGCCAGCAGCTTAGACGGGGAGGGAAGTGCAGATACGCAGTATTTT

clone_size: -
d_call: -
j_call: TRBJ1-3
v_call: TRBV2
cdr3_aa: CASVTHTGNTIYF
cdr3_nt: TGTGCCAGCGTGACACATACTGGAAACACCATATATTTT

clone_size: -
d_call: -
j_call: TRBJ1-3
v_call: TRBV10-3
cdr3_aa: CAIGEVSSGNTIYF
cdr3_nt: TGTGCCATCGGCGAGGTCAGCTCTGGAAACACCATATATTTT

clone_size: -
d_call: -
j_call: TRBJ1-2
v_call: TRBV5-4
cdr3_aa: CASSLDLLGRQRNYGYTF
cdr3_nt: TGTGCCAGCAGCTTGGACTTGCTAGGTCGACAGCGAAACTATGGCTACACCTTC

clone_size: once
d_call: TRBD1
j_call: TRBJ2-3
v_call: TRBV7-7
cdr3_aa: CASSLEGQGTQYF
cdr3_nt: TGTGCCAGCAGCTTAGAGGGACAGGGGACGCAGTATTTT

clone_size: -
d_call: TRBD2
j_call: TRBJ2-7
v_call: TRBV28
cdr3_aa: CASVPAGLADLLEQYF
cdr3_nt: TGTGCCAGCGTTCCAGCCGGACTAGCGGACCTACTGGAGCAGTACTTC

clone_size: -
d_call: -
j_call: TRBJ1-4
v_call: TRBV5-1
cdr3_aa: CASSLGGINEKLFF
cdr3_nt: TGCGCCAGCAGCTTGGGGGGCATTAATGAAAAACTGTTTTTT

clone_size: -
d_call: -
j_call: TRBJ1-3
v_call: TRBV19
cdr3_aa: CASSLGQGNTIYF
cdr3_nt: TGTGCCAGTAGTCTCGGACAAGGAAACACCATATATTTT

clone_size: -
d_call: TRBD1
j_call: TRBJ2-7
v_call: TRBV7-9
cdr3_aa: CASSFAIGRQGAPYEQYF
cdr3_nt: TGTGCCAGCAGCTTCGCCATAGGGAGACAGGGGGCCCCCTACGAGCAGTACTTC